A single sample gave rise to the 26 T cell receptor beta chains below, sequenced in a study of identical twins listed by TCRdb under 2016. The method behind the library was 5' RACE. The run used an Illumina HiSeq 2000. TCRdb applied fastp at Q25 and MiXCR to the public reads, then kept only in-frame beta chains. Rows with one shared CDR3 protein collapse into an entry with the most common genes and DNA. The sample contains 150,000 or so distinct CDR3 sequences, roughly 3.3% of them found a single time. The ten largest clones add up to more than 7% of the sample. The sequenced sample was memory T cells sorted from blood. The cell subset or site label of this sample denotes: CD45RO+ enriched T cells. The source of these receptors is a young man in good health.

This clonotype was detected ten times or more. The chain carries TRBV15 and TRBJ2-7; D may be TRBD2 (5 bases). V lost 0 bases and J lost 6, with 15 bases in between. This CDR3 spans 15 amino acids. Germline V gene lookup returns CDR1 LNHNV and CDR2 YYDKDF (reference sequence). Here the CDR3 DNA reads TGTGCCACCAGCAGAGATGCCAAGGTGGGGAGCGAGCAGTACTTC. This sequence encodes CATSRDAKVGSEQYF.

This clonotype occurred many times. This chain links TRBV5-1 with TRBJ2-7, with a weak D call TRBD2 (5 bases). The length of the CDR3 is 15 residues. V shed 4 bases and J shed 3 bases, with 17 bases lying between them. The germline gives CDR1 SGHRS, CDR2 YFSETQ. CDR3 sequence (DNA): TGCGCCAGCAGCCATTCTGAGCGGAGCTTCTACGAGCAGTACTTC. It is translated as CASSHSERSFYEQYF. The full variable domain, its missing parts supplied by reference TRBV5-1 and TRBJ2-7, is KAGVTQTPRYLIKTRGQQVTLSCSPISGHRSVSWYQQTPGQGLQFLFEYFSETQRNKGNFPGRFSGRQFSNSRSEMNVSTLELGDSALYLCASSHSERSFYEQYFGPGTRLTVT.

This clonotype has more than one count but fewer than ten. The gene calls are TRBV6-2 or TRBV6-3 and TRBJ1-1; no definite D call. V shed 4 bases and J shed 9 bases, with 24 bases lying between them. Looked up from germline, CDR1 is MNHEY and CDR2 is SVGEGT. This CDR3 contains 16 residues. In DNA, the CDR3 is TGTGCCAGCAGTTCCCTCCGAGAAACCTTCGCAATGAAAGCTTTCTTT. Amino acid sequence: CASSSLRETFAMKAFF.

This clonotype was seen repeatedly, ten times or more. For the CDR3, the DNA is TGTGCCAGCAGTTACCAAGGGGAATTACAGTACTTC. Amino acid sequence: CASSYQGELQYF. The V and J genes are TRBV6-6 and TRBJ2-7; the D gene is possibly TRBD1 (5 bases). The CDR3 is 12 residues long. Per the germline V gene, CDR1 is MNHNY and CDR2 is SVGAGI (reference sequence). V shed 2 bases and J shed 10 bases, with 12 bases lying between them.

This clonotype was observed many times. The chain is built from TRBV5-8 and TRBJ2-7; D may correspond to TRBD1 or TRBD2 (5 bases each). This CDR3 is built from 17 residues. Trimming removed 3 bases at V and 4 bases at J, with 23 bases between. Germline CDR1 and CDR2: SGHTS and YDEGEE. CDR3 in DNA: TGTGCCAGCAGCTCTAGCTACGGGACCCAGCGTTATTACGAGCAGTACGTC. Translating it yields CASSSSYGTQRYYEQYV.

Turning to this clonotype: This sequence may be a read error, since a much larger clone differs from it by one base. The chain combines TRBV11-2 with TRBJ2-3; D not certain. Germline-derived CDR1 and CDR2 are SGHAT and FQNNGV. This CDR3 comprises 12 residues. Between the trimmed V and J ends, which lost 8 bases and 5 bases, there was a span of 11 bases. CDR3 region: CASQSQKDTQYF. As DNA, the CDR3 is TGTGCCAGCCAATCACAGAAAGATACGCAGTATTTT.

Many counts were recorded for this clonotype. This chain links TRBV12-3 or TRBV12-4 with TRBJ2-6; the D is unclear. The CDR3 runs 15 residues. V was trimmed by 7 bases and J by 4 bases, leaving 14 bases between them. CDR3 amino acids: CASTMRLAGANVLTF. In DNA, the CDR3 is TGTGCCAGCACAATGAGGCTCGCCGGGGCCAACGTCCTGACTTTC.

The chain recombines TRBV20-1 with TRBJ2-5; TRBD1 might be the D (6 bases). V was clipped by 3 bases and J by 5 bases, with 19 bases between them. Per germline, CDR1 DFQATT and CDR2 SNEGSKA (reference sequence). The CDR3 has 15 residues. CDR3 bases: TGCAGTGCTAGGGGAAGGGGGAGCGTAAGGGAGACCCAGTACTTC. Protein product: CSARGRGSVRETQYF.

This clonotype came up many times. V and J are TRBV6-5 and TRBJ2-1; a possible D gene is TRBD1 (6 bases). Germline lookup yields CDR1 MNHEY and CDR2 SVGAGI. V was shortened by 9 bases and J by 6 bases, with 12 bases between the two germline ends. This CDR3 comprises 12 residues. The CDR3 loop is CASYRVRNEQFF. CDR3 sequence (DNA): TGTGCCAGTTACAGGGTTCGCAATGAGCAGTTCTTC.

This clonotype was picked up many times. This CDR3 reads CASSFDRDYGYTF. Here the CDR3 DNA reads TGCGCCAGCAGCTTTGACAGGGACTATGGCTACACCTTC. The chain couples TRBV5-1 to TRBJ1-2; 7 nucleotides match TRBD1. CDR3 size: 13 residues. Losses at the gene ends were 2 bases for V and 3 bases for J; bases not matched to a gene: 1. Germline loops: CDR1 SGHRS, CDR2 YFSETQ.

This clonotype was observed many times. This chain joins TRBV20-1 and TRBJ1-6; 7 bases are shared with TRBD1. The CDR3 totals 15 residues. Germline CDR1 DFQATT, CDR2 SNEGSKA (reference sequence). V lost 0 bases to trimming and J lost 6 bases; unmatched junction nucleotides: 5. DNA for the CDR3: TGCAGTGCTAGAGATCACCCAGGGGGTAATTCACCCCTCCACTTT. Translating it yields CSARDHPGGNSPLHF.

A few counts support this clonotype. The genes are TRBV28 and TRBJ1-4; D not resolved. Germline assignment: CDR1 MDHEN and CDR2 SYDVKM. The CDR3 has 12 residues. Between the trimmed V and J ends, which lost 5 bases and 4 bases, there was a span of 5 bases. CDR3 coding DNA: TGTGCCAGCAGTGCCCGTAATGAAAAACTGTTTTTT. It is translated as CASSARNEKLFF.

This clonotype was picked up many times. The CDR3 DNA follows: TGTGCCAGCAGAGGACAGGGGGGGGACAATGAGCAGTTCTTC. Amino acids: CASRGQGGDNEQFF. The V gene is TRBV6-2 or TRBV6-3, the J gene TRBJ2-1; TRBD1 aligns across 10 bases. The CDR3 totals 14 residues. Unmatched junction bases numbered 4, after V lost 6 bases and J lost 5 bases. In germline, CDR1 is MNHEY, CDR2 SVGEGT.

This clonotype was counted at least ten times. The junction does not match germline at one end; this may be a read error. This chain connects TRBV5-1 to TRBJ2-3; D unclear. The CDR3 is 11 amino acids. The germline CDR1 and CDR2 sequences are SGHRS and YFSETQ. The CDR3 coding sequence is TGTGCCAGCTCCCTTCAAGATACGCAGTATTTT. This translates into CASSLQDTQYF.

There are many counts of this clonotype. The rearrangement links TRBV11-2 to TRBJ2-1; D remains unclear. Germline loops: CDR1 SGHAT, CDR2 FQNNGV. CDR3 length: 14 amino acids. Trimming left V 6 bases short and J 6 bases short, with 15 bases between. For the CDR3, the DNA is TGTGCCAGCAGTCAAAACTACGTCGGCAATGAGCAGTTCTTC. Protein sequence: CASSQNYVGNEQFF.

This clonotype was counted many times. This rearrangement joins TRBV10-3 to TRBJ2-7; no reliable D call. The CDR3 has 13 residues. Trimming stripped 0 bases from V and 7 bases from J, with 10 bases between. CDR1 is ENHRY and CDR2 is SYGVKD in the germline V gene. The CDR3 bases are TGTGCCATCAGTGAGTCGACTCACAAGGAGCAGTACTTC. This sequence encodes CAISESTHKEQYF.

This clonotype was seen ten or more times. The chain recombines TRBV2 with TRBJ1-5, with D possibly matching TRBD1 (6 bases). V shed 7 bases and J shed 0 bases, with 13 bases lying between them. The V gene's germline CDR1 is SNHLY and CDR2 FYNNEI. The CDR3 totals 15 residues. For the CDR3, the DNA is TGTGCCAGCATAAGGGACATTAATAGCAATCAGCCCCAGCATTTT. Residues: CASIRDINSNQPQHF.

There are many counts of this clonotype. V and J are TRBV25-1 and TRBJ2-5; 8 bases match TRBD2. The V and J ends lost 3 bases and 7 bases, in that order; junction bases with no gene match: 7. The CDR3 spans 14 residues. Germline CDR1 reads MGHDK; CDR2 reads SYGVNS. The CDR3 DNA reads as TGTGCCAGCAGTGACCGGCTAGCGGGTGGGACCCAGTACTTC. It encodes CASSDRLAGGTQYF.

In this sample, this clonotype turned up many times. The J gene is TRBJ1-1, the V gene TRBV5-1; 9 bases are a match to TRBD1. The germline V gene encodes CDR1 SGHRS and CDR2 YFSETQ. The J segment lost 2 bases and the V segment lost 0 bases, leaving 8 bases of the junction unmatched. The CDR3 length is 17 residues. The CDR3 DNA reads TGCGCCAGCAGCTTGGCGGGGGGACAGGGATTCAACACTGAAGCTTTCTTT. This codes for CASSLAGGQGFNTEAFF.

This clonotype was recorded at least ten times. The chain couples TRBV5-1 to TRBJ2-3; tentative D call: TRBD1 (5 bases). V lost 0 bases and J 0 bases, leaving 8 bases between the germline ends. The CDR3 is made up of 15 amino acids. Germline CDR1 and CDR2: SGHRS and YFSETQ. This CDR3 is CASSLGTFSTDTQYF. CDR3 DNA sequence: TGCGCCAGCAGCTTGGGGACATTCAGCACAGATACGCAGTATTTT. Full variable domain (remainder filled in from reference TRBV5-1 and TRBJ2-3): KAGVTQTPRYLIKTRGQQVTLSCSPISGHRSVSWYQQTPGQGLQFLFEYFSETQRNKGNFPGRFSGRQFSNSRSEMNVSTLELGDSALYLCASSLGTFSTDTQYFGPGTRLTVL.

In its sample, this clonotype was seen a few times. The rearrangement joins TRBV7-9 to TRBJ1-4; D is unclear. The CDR3 is 11 amino acids. Trimming left V 5 bases short and J 13 bases short, with 11 bases between. Germline V gene sequence: CDR1 SEHNR, CDR2 FQNEAQ (reference sequence). CDR3 residues: CASSLDGLLFF. In nucleotides, the CDR3 is TGTGCCAGCAGCCTGGACGGTTTACTGTTTTTT.

There are many counts of this clonotype. This chain connects TRBV6-1 to TRBJ2-2; tentatively, D is TRBD2 (6 bases). Germline assignment: CDR1 MNHNS and CDR2 SASEGT. This CDR3 has 14 residues. V gave up 6 bases and J gave up 0 bases, with 8 bases separating them. The CDR3 nucleotides read TGTGCCAGCAGGGGCGGGGCGAACACCGGGGAGCTGTTTTTT. Translated: CASRGGANTGELFF.

This clonotype appeared many times. The CDR3 sequence: CASRTSSNQPQHF. In DNA form, the CDR3 reads TGTGCCAGCCGGACATCTAGCAATCAGCCCCAGCATTTT. V and J are TRBV12-3 or TRBV12-4 and TRBJ1-5; tentative D call: TRBD1 (5 bases). Between the trimmed V and J ends, which lost 8 bases and 0 bases, there was a span of 8 bases. The CDR3 covers 13 residues.

V is TRBV6-1 and J is TRBJ1-4, with a weak D call TRBD1 (6 bases). V lost 9 bases to trimming and J lost 5 bases, with 19 bases between them. There are 15 residues in the CDR3. The germline V gene has CDR1 MNHNS and CDR2 SASEGT. CDR3 bases: TGTGCCAGTGGAGCCGGGGGCGACGGAAATGAAAAACTGTTTTTT. It codes for CASGAGGDGNEKLFF.

In its sample, this clonotype was seen many times. The chain joins TRBV15 to TRBJ2-1, with TRBD1 matching over 8 bases. The CDR3 extends over 16 amino acids. Germline V gives CDR1 LNHNV, CDR2 YYDKDF (reference sequence). Unmatched junction bases numbered 5, after V lost 0 bases and J lost 4 bases. The DNA of the CDR3 is TGTGCCACCAGCAGAGAGACTCACAGGGGGTACAATGAGCAGTTCTTC. This gives the protein CATSRETHRGYNEQFF. Complete variable domain (other parts from reference TRBV15 and TRBJ2-1): DAMVIQNPRYQVTQFGKPVTLSCSQTLNHNVMYWYQQKSSQAPKLLFHYYDKDFNNEADTPDNFQSRRPNTSFCFLDIRSPGLGDTAMYLCATSRETHRGYNEQFFGPGTRLTVL.

This clonotype was counted ten times or more. The CDR3 DNA reads as TGCAGCGGTGGGGCGGGTAAAAACATTCAGTACTTC. It yields the protein CSGGAGKNIQYF. The rearrangement joins TRBV29-1 to TRBJ2-4, with D perhaps matching TRBD1 or TRBD2 (5 bases each). V was shortened by 7 bases and J by 4 bases, with 11 bases between the two germline ends. The CDR3 contains 12 residues. Germline V gene data show CDR1 as SQVTM and CDR2 as ANQGSEA.